This T cell receptor beta chain was profiled in a study of blood T cell repertoires in COVID-19. Looking at the study overall: In each case, the material was cDNA or gDNA derived from T cells, B-cell-depleted T cells, or PBMCs.

Clones were read by immunoSEQ multiplex PCR, and TCRdb kept only the in-frame ones, dropping some. The profile shows roughly 80,000 clones, over 70% of them singletons. Sequenced: peripheral blood. This receptor was obtained from a human donor in a cohort sampled during active COVID-19.

CDR3 sequence: CASSSYESRDGYTF. CDR3 nucleotides: TGTGCCAGCAGTTCTTATGAATCCAGGGATGGCTACACCTTC. This sequence joins TRBV6-5 and TRBJ1-2; TRBD1 is a possible D gene (5 bases). The CDR3 has 14 amino acids. The germline V and J ends were trimmed by 4 bases and 6 bases, with 15 bases remaining between them. CDR1 and CDR2 (germline): MNHEY, SVGAGI.